This T cell receptor beta chain derives from a study of shared clonotypes between healthy human individuals. Some clones are missing from TCRdb's copy, which holds only in-frame ones; the method was immunoSEQ multiplex PCR. The sample contains over 2 million clones, over 85% of which appear only once. The table lists this clone with a few counts. Other nucleotide sequences from this sample produce the same CDR3. CDR1 is LNHDA and CDR2 is SQIVND in the germline V gene (reference sequence). V lost 5 bases to trimming and J lost 4 bases; unmatched junction nucleotides: 2. The CDR3 runs to 13 residues. Sequencing was carried out using naive CD4+ T cells sorted from blood. This sample's subset: CD45RA+ positively selected. The sequence came from a man younger than 35 in good health. The chain uses TRBV19 and TRBJ1-2, with 9 bases lining up with TRBD1. CDR3 residues: CASSPGQGYGYTF. The CDR3, as DNA: TGTGCCAGTAGTCCGGGACAGGGCTATGGCTACACCTTC.